This T cell receptor beta chain was retrieved from a study of Ad26.COV2.S vaccination and SARS-CoV-2 variants. As for the study in general: Of the COV1001 trial arms, the Ad26.COV2.S arm included the donor. Ad26.COV2.S, an intramuscular injection, was given once or twice 56 days apart. Findings and caveats of the study: Spike-specific responses of CD8+ and CD4+ T cells were reported to display substantial breadth after vaccination. Vaccine recipients and placebo recipients showed similar non-spike TCR breadth.

The CDR3 loop spans 13 amino acids. The germline gives CDR1 SGDLS, CDR2 YYNGEE. V lost 0 bases and J lost 6, with 6 bases in between. Turning to this clone: What it binds is not known.

Treatment indicated: roughly 20 received Ad26.COV2.S at low or high dose, single or two shots; about 5 received placebo; per-sample allocation not given. Sampling was performed 63 days after the first vaccine or placebo injection. The protocol was immunoSEQ multiplex PCR, while the TCRdb copy is restricted to in-frame clones and leaves out a portion. In the table there are roughly 510,000 clones, around nine tenths of which are singletons. This chain connects TRBV9 to TRBJ2-2; D call uncertain. The clonotype comes from a person between 18 and 65 years old who received the Ad26.COV2.S COVID-19 vaccine or a placebo. Sequenced here: peripheral blood, sampled in a trial of Ad26.COV2.S vaccine versus placebo. CDR3 DNA sequence: TGTGCCAGCAGCGTAGTTCCTTCCGGGGAGCTGTTTTTT. It translates to CASSVVPSGELFF.